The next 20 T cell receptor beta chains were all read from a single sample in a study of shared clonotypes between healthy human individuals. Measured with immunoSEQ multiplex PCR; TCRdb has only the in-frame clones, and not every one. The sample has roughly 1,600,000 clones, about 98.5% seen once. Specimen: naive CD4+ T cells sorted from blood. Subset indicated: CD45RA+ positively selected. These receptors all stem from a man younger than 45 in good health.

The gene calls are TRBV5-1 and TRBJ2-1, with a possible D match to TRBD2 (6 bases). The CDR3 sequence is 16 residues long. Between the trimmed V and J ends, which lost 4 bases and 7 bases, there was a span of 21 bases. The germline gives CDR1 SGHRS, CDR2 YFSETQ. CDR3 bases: TGCGCCAGCAGCGAAAGCCCATCGGGAGAAGGGAATGAGCAGTTCTTC. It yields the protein CASSESPSGEGNEQFF.

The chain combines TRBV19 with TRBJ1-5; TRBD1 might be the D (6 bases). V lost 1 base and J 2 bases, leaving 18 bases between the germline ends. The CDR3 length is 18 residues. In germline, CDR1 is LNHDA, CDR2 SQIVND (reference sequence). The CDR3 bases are TGTGCCAGTAGTATAGCCCCCGCAGGGCCAGGGGGCAATCAGCCCCAGCATTTT. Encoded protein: CASSIAPAGPGGNQPQHF.

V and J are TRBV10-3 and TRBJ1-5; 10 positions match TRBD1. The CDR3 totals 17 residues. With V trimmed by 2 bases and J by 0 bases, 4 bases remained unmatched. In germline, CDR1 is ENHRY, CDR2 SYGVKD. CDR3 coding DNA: TGTGCCATCAGTGAGCCGGGACAGGGGCGTAGCAATCAGCCCCAGCATTTT. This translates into CAISEPGQGRSNQPQHF.

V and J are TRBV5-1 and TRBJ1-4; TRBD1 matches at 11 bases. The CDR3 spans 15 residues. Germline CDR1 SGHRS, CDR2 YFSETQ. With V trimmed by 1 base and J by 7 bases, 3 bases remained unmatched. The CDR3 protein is CASSLLGTGGEKLFF. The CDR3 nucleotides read TGCGCCAGCAGCTTGCTCGGGACAGGGGGTGAAAAACTGTTTTTT.

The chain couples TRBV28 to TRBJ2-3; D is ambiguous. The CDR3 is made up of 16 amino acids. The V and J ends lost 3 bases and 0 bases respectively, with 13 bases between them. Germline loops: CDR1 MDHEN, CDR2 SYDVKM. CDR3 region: CASSFGSSQSTDTQYF. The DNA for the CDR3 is TGTGCCAGCAGTTTTGGGTCGAGCCAGAGCACAGATACGCAGTATTTT.

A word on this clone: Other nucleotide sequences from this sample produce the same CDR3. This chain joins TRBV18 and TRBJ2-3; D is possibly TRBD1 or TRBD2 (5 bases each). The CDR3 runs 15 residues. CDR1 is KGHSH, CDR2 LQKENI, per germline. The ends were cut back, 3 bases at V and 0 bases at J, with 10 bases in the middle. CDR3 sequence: CASSPRDGSTDTQYF. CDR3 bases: TGTGCCAGCTCACCGAGGGACGGTAGCACAGATACGCAGTATTTT.

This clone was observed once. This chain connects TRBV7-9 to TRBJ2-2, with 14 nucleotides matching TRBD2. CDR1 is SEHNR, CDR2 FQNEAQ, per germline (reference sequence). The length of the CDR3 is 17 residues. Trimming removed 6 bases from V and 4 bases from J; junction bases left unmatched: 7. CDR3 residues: CASRTGLAGGFTGELFF. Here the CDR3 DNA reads TGTGCCAGCAGGACCGGACTAGCGGGAGGTTTCACCGGGGAGCTGTTTTTT.

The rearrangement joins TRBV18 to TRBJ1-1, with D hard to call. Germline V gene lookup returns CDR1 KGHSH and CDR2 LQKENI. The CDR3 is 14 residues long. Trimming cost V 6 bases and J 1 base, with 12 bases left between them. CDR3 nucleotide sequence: TGTGCCAGCTCCCGCGGACGGACGAACACTGAAGCTTTCTTT. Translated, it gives CASSRGRTNTEAFF.

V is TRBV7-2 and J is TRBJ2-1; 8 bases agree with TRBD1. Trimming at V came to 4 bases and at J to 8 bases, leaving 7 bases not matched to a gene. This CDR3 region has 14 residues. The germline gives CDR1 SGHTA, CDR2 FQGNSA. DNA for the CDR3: TGTGCCAGCAGCTGGTACAGGGGGGAGGATGAGCAGTTCTTC. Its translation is CASSWYRGEDEQFF.

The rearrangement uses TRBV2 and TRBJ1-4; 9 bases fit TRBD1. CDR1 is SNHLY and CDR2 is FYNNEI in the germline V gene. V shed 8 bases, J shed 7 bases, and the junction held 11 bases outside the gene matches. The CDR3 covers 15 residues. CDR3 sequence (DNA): TGTGCCAGCGGAGAAAACAGGGGGCGCAGTGAAAAACTGTTTTTT. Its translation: CASGENRGRSEKLFF.

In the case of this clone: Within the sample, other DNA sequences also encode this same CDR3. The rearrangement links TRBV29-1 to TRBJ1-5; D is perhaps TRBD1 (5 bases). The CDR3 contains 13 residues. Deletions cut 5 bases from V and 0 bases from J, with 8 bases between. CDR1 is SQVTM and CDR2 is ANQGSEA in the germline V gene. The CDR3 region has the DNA TGCAGCGTTCGGGGGGGTAGCAATCAGCCCCAGCATTTT. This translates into CSVRGGSNQPQHF. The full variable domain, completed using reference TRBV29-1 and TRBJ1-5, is SAVISQKPSRDICQRGTSLTIQCQVDSQVTMMFWYRQQPGQSLTLIATANQGSEATYESGFVIDKFPISRPNLTFSTLTVSNMSPEDSSIYLCSVRGGSNQPQHFGDGTRLSIL.

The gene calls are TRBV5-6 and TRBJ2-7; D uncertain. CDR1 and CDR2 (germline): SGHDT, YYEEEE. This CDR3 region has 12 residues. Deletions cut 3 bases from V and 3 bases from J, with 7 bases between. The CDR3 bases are TGTGCCAGCAGCTCTCTGGACTACGAGCAGTACTTC. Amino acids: CASSSLDYEQYF.

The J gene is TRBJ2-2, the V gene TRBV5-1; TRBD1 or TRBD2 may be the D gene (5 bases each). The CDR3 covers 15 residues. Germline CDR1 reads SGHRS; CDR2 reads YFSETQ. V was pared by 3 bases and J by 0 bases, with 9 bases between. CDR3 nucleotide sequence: TGCGCCAGCAGCTGGGACCATCCGAACACCGGGGAGCTGTTTTTT. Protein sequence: CASSWDHPNTGELFF.

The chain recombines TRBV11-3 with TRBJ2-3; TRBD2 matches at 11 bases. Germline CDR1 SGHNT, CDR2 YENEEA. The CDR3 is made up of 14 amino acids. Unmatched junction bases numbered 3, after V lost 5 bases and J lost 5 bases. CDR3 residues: CASSIGLAGDTQYF. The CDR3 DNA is TGTGCCAGCAGCATAGGACTAGCGGGAGATACGCAGTATTTT.

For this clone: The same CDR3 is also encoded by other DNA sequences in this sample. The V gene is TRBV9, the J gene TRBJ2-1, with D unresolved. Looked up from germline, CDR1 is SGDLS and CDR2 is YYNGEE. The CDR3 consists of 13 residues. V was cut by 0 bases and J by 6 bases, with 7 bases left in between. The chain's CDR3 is CASSVVGSNEQFF. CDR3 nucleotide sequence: TGTGCCAGCAGCGTAGTGGGCTCCAATGAGCAGTTCTTC.

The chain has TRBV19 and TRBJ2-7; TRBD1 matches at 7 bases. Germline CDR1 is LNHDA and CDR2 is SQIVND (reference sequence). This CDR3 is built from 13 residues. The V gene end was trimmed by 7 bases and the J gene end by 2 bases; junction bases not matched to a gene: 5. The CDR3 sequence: CASKRQGTYEQYF. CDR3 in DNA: TGTGCCAGTAAACGACAGGGAACCTACGAGCAGTACTTC.

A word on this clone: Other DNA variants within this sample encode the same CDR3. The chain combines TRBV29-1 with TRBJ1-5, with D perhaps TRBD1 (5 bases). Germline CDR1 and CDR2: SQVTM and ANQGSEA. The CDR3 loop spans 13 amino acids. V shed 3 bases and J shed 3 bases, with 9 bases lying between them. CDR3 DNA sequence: TGCAGCGTTGATACAGGAGTCAATCAGCCCCAGCATTTT. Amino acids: CSVDTGVNQPQHF.

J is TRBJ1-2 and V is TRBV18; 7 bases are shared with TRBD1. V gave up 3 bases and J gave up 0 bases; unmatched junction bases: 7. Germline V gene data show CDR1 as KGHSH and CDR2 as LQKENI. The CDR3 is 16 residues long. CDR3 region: CASSPLGTASNYGYTF. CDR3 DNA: TGTGCCAGCTCACCTCTAGGGACAGCATCTAACTATGGCTACACCTTC.

CDR3 protein: CASSLGLTGGELFF. In nucleotides, the CDR3 is TGTGCCAGCAGCTTGGGACTAACCGGCGGGGAGCTGTTTTTT. This chain connects TRBV5-4 to TRBJ2-2; possible D gene TRBD2, 5 bases. The V end was cut by 0 bases, the J end by 7 bases, with 10 bases between. CDR1 and CDR2 (germline): SGHNT, YYREEE (reference sequence). This CDR3 region has 14 residues.

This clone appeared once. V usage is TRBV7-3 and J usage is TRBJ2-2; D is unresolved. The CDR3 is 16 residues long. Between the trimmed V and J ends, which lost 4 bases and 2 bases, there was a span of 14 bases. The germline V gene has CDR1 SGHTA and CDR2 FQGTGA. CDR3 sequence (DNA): TGTGCCAGCAGCTCCGGACCGGGCATCAACACCGGGGAGCTGTTTTTT. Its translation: CASSSGPGINTGELFF.